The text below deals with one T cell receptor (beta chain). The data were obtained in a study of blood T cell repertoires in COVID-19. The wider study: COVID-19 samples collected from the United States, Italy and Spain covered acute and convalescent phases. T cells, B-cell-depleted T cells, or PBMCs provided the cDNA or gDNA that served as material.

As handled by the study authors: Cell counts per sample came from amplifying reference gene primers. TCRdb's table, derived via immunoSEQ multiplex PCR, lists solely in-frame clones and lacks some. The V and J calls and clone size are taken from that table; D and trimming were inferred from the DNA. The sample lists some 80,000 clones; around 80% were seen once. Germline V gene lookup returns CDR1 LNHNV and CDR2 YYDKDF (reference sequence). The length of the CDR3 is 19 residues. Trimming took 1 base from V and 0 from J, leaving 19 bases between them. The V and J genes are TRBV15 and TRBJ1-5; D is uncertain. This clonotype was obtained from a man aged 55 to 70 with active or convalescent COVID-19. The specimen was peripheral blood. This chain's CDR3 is CATSRGLAAQAYSNQPQHF. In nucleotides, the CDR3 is TGTGCCACCAGCAGAGGCCTCGCTGCGCAGGCCTATAGCAATCAGCCCCAGCATTTT.